This T cell receptor beta chain was recorded in a study of T cells in Graves' hyperthyroidism and ophthalmopathy. This clonotype showed up just a few times. Authors of the study amplified TCR beta CDR3 regions from RNA transcripts. First-round RT-PCR of the TCR CDR3 relied on the HTBI primer set. TCRdb re-analysed the multiplex PCR reads in MiXCR, keeping a single row per CDR3 protein. This table holds hundreds of thousands of distinct CDR3 sequences, around 42% found once. Stable Graves' hyperthyroidism meant no ophthalmopathy progression within 18 months. The ends were cut back, 3 bases at V and 3 bases at J, with 8 bases in the middle. The CDR3 has 13 residues. Germline V gives CDR1 SGHTA, CDR2 FQGTGA.

Material: peripheral blood or thyroid tissue (not recorded which). V gene TRBV7-3 combines with J gene TRBJ1-2; D not resolved. The clonotype originates from a woman between 18 and 29 years old with Graves' hyperthyroidism. As DNA, the CDR3 is TGTGCCAGCAGCTTGACGAACCACTATGGCTACACCTTC. This sequence encodes CASSLTNHYGYTF.